The 30 T cell receptor beta chains presented below share a single source sample, sequenced in a study of T cells of healthy individuals. MiXCR, run by TCRdb on the 5' RACE reads, gives a single entry per CDR3 protein. The data hold 45,000 to 60,000 distinct CDR3 sequences, with around 15% observed a single time. Receptor source: a human donor in good health.

This clonotype was picked up many times. The genes are TRBV13 and TRBJ1-2, with a tentative D call TRBD1 (5 bases). The CDR3 loop spans 14 amino acids. Trimming removed 2 bases at V and 3 bases at J, with 10 bases between. CDR1 and CDR2 from the germline V gene are PRHDT and FYEKMQ (reference sequence). This CDR3 reads CASSLTRGDYGYTF. The CDR3 bases are TGTGCCAGCAGCTTAACGAGGGGTGACTATGGCTACACCTTC.

The chain has TRBV7-2 and TRBJ2-7; D is possibly TRBD1 (5 bases). Germline V lookup: CDR1 SGHTA, CDR2 FQGNSA. V lost 4 bases, J lost 2 bases, and 9 bases lay in between. The CDR3 length is 13 residues. CDR3 DNA: TGTGCCAGCAGCTCCAGGGTTGCCTACGAGCAGTACTTC. Protein: CASSSRVAYEQYF.

The rearrangement joins TRBV5-1 to TRBJ2-2, with D maybe TRBD2 (6 bases). Germline V lookup: CDR1 SGHRS, CDR2 YFSETQ. CDR3 length: 14 residues. Trimming removed 4 bases from V and 7 bases from J, with 14 bases in between. In nucleotides, the CDR3 is TGCGCCAGCAGCCCGGAGGGCAGGGACGGGGAGCTGTTTTTT. Residues: CASSPEGRDGELFF.

This clonotype was counted ten times or more. The rearrangement joins TRBV5-6 to TRBJ2-7; 8 positions agree with TRBD1. With V trimmed by 2 bases and J by 0 bases, 10 bases remained unmatched. The CDR3 is 17 residues long. CDR1 and CDR2 (germline): SGHDT, YYEEEE. The CDR3 DNA is TGTGCCAGCAGCTTCAGAGCGACAGGGGCGATCTCCTACGAGCAGTACTTC. It yields the protein CASSFRATGAISYEQYF.

This clonotype was recorded at least ten times. V is TRBV20-1 and J is TRBJ2-1; D is ambiguous. The germline gives CDR1 DFQATT, CDR2 SNEGSKA (reference sequence). Trimming took off 5 bases at V and 2 bases at J, with 10 bases between the two ends. CDR3 length: 13 residues. The CDR3 reads CSAGPGAYNEQFF. The CDR3 DNA is TGCAGTGCTGGGCCCGGTGCCTACAATGAGCAGTTCTTC.

The genes are TRBV10-3 and TRBJ2-5; the D is unclear. The CDR3 is 15 amino acids. The ends were cut back, 2 bases at V and 2 bases at J, with 12 bases in the middle. Germline assignment: CDR1 ENHRY and CDR2 SYGVKD. CDR3 in amino acids: CAISERLVGQETQYF. Written as DNA, the CDR3 is TGTGCCATCAGTGAGCGGCTAGTGGGACAAGAGACCCAGTACTTC.

A note on this clonotype: A junction end diverges from the germline sequence, so it may reflect a read error. This sequence joins TRBV2 and TRBJ1-6; no firm D call. The CDR3 consists of 15 residues. Looked up from germline, CDR1 is SNHLY and CDR2 is FYNNEI. The CDR3 DNA reads as TGTGCCAGCCGGCGGACCCTTCAACGCAATTCACCCATCCACTTT. Encoded protein: CASRRTLQRNSPIHF.

The chain is built from TRBV7-9 and TRBJ1-1; D unclear. The CDR3 runs 15 residues. Per germline, CDR1 SEHNR and CDR2 FQNEAQ (reference sequence). Trimming stripped 5 bases from V and 0 bases from J, with 13 bases between. CDR3 sequence reads: CASSPGNRVNTEAFF. The CDR3 DNA reads as TGTGCCAGCAGCCCTGGCAACCGGGTGAACACTGAAGCTTTCTTT.

The sample holds a few counts of this clonotype. The chain carries TRBV29-1 and TRBJ2-5, with TRBD1 identical over 7 bases. Looked up from germline, CDR1 is SQVTM and CDR2 is ANQGSEA. The CDR3 is 13 amino acids. Losses at the gene ends were 5 bases for V and 4 bases for J; bases not matched to a gene: 7. The CDR3 bases are TGCAGCGTTTGGCCACGACAGGGAGAGACCCAGTACTTC. It yields the protein CSVWPRQGETQYF.

V is TRBV7-9 and J is TRBJ1-4; perhaps TRBD1 as D (5 bases). CDR1 is SEHNR and CDR2 is FQNEAQ in the germline V gene (reference sequence). V was pared by 8 bases and J by 4 bases, with 20 bases between. The CDR3 spans 16 residues. The CDR3 loop is CASGFQVGAGNEKLFF. The CDR3 DNA reads as TGTGCCAGCGGATTCCAGGTCGGGGCGGGTAATGAAAAACTGTTTTTT. Using reference TRBV7-9 and TRBJ1-4 for the parts outside the CDR3, the full variable domain is DTGVSQNPRHKITKRGQNVTFRCDPISEHNRLYWYRQTLGQGPEFLTYFQNEAQLEKSRLLSDRFSAERPKGSFSTLEIQRTEQGDSAMYLCASGFQVGAGNEKLFFGSGTQLSVL.

This clonotype was counted only a few times. The V gene is TRBV3-1, the J gene TRBJ2-7; D is ambiguous. V lost 2 bases and J lost 7, with 12 bases in between. The germline V gene has CDR1 LGHDT and CDR2 YNNKEL (reference sequence). The CDR3 loop spans 13 amino acids. The CDR3 is CASSQSPTVEQYF. CDR3 DNA sequence: TGTGCCAGCAGCCAATCCCCGACGGTTGAGCAGTACTTC.

V usage is TRBV5-1 and J usage is TRBJ2-3, with D perhaps being TRBD1 or TRBD2 (5 bases each). The CDR3 is made up of 14 amino acids. V was pared by 3 bases and J by 0 bases, with 8 bases between. Germline assignment: CDR1 SGHRS and CDR2 YFSETQ. The CDR3 loop reads CASSSGPSTDTQYF. CDR3 nucleotide sequence: TGCGCCAGCAGCTCGGGACCAAGCACAGATACGCAGTATTTT. The whole variable domain, remainder taken from reference TRBV5-1 and TRBJ2-3, is KAGVTQTPRYLIKTRGQQVTLSCSPISGHRSVSWYQQTPGQGLQFLFEYFSETQRNKGNFPGRFSGRQFSNSRSEMNVSTLELGDSALYLCASSSGPSTDTQYFGPGTRLTVL.

The sample holds many counts of this clonotype. This chain joins TRBV12-1 and TRBJ1-5; the DNA was not compared with TRBD1, the D call given in the table. TRBV12-1 is labeled a pseudogene. The CDR3 consists of 16 residues. The CDR3 region is CASSDRGQGAPQPQHF. DNA for the CDR3: TGTGCCAGCAGCGACCGGGGACAGGGGGCGCCTCAGCCCCAGCATTTT.

There are a few counts of this clonotype. The chain couples TRBV5-6 to TRBJ1-5; no clear D gene. Trimming removed 4 bases from V and 2 bases from J, with 7 bases in between. Germline lookup yields CDR1 SGHDT and CDR2 YYEEEE. The CDR3 is made up of 13 amino acids. The CDR3 sequence: CASSQYGNQPQHF. For the CDR3, the DNA is TGTGCCAGCAGCCAGTACGGCAATCAGCCCCAGCATTTT.

This clonotype was seen more than once but under ten times. CDR3 amino acids: CSARDLAAIQETQYF. DNA for the CDR3: TGCAGTGCTAGAGATCTGGCAGCGATACAAGAGACCCAGTACTTC. V gene TRBV20-1 combines with J gene TRBJ2-5, with D unresolved. Trimming cost V 0 bases and J 2 bases, with 13 bases left between them. Per the germline V gene, CDR1 is DFQATT and CDR2 is SNEGSKA (reference sequence). The CDR3 runs 15 residues.

The CDR3 coding sequence is TGTGCCAGCAGGGGTAGCGGGGGAAGCTCTGGGGCCAACGTCCTGACTTTC. Its protein is CASRGSGGSSGANVLTF. The chain couples TRBV11-2 to TRBJ2-6, with 9 bases matching TRBD2. The CDR3 extends over 17 amino acids. Per the germline V gene, CDR1 is SGHAT and CDR2 is FQNNGV. V was clipped by 6 bases and J by 0 bases; unmatched bases: 6. Looking up the rest from reference TRBV11-2 and TRBJ2-6 gives the full variable domain: EAGVAQSPRYKIIEKRQSVAFWCNPISGHATLYWYQQILGQGPKLLIQFQNNGVVDDSQLPKDRFSAERLKGVDSTLKIQPAKLEDSAVYLCASRGSGGSSGANVLTFGAGSRLTVL.

The chain combines TRBV4-3 with TRBJ1-3; 9 bases are shared with TRBD1. The V and J ends lost 1 base and 4 bases, in that order; junction bases with no gene match: 8. The CDR3 covers 17 residues. Germline-derived CDR1 and CDR2 are LGHNA and YSLEER. DNA of the CDR3: TGCGCCAGCAGCCAAGGGACAGGGGAACGGTCAGGAAACACCATATATTTT. Translated: CASSQGTGERSGNTIYF.

This clonotype was observed at least ten times. The chain has TRBV7-3 and TRBJ2-2; D may be TRBD2 (5 bases). This CDR3 has 17 residues. Trimming removed 4 bases from V and 4 bases from J, with 19 bases in between. Germline lookup yields CDR1 SGHTA and CDR2 FQGTGA. CDR3 region: CASSSNVGPEGTGELFF. DNA of the CDR3: TGTGCCAGCAGCTCTAATGTGGGCCCTGAGGGCACCGGGGAGCTGTTTTTT. The full variable domain, in which reference TRBV7-3 and TRBJ2-2 provide the parts outside the CDR3, is GAGVSQTPSNKVTEKGKYVELRCDPISGHTALYWYRQSLGQGPEFLIYFQGTGAADDSGLPNDRFFAVRPEGSVSTLKIQRTERGDSAVYLCASSSNVGPEGTGELFFGEGSRLTVL.

There are many counts of this clonotype. This sequence joins TRBV2 and TRBJ1-1, with D maybe TRBD1 (5 bases). The CDR3 has 14 amino acids. The V end was cut by 7 bases, the J end by 3 bases, with 15 bases between. Germline values: CDR1 SNHLY, CDR2 FYNNEI. The CDR3 sequence is CASNQRGEDTEAFF. In DNA form, the CDR3 reads TGTGCCAGCAACCAGCGGGGGGAGGACACTGAAGCTTTCTTT. The full variable domain, rest sourced from reference TRBV2 and TRBJ1-1, is EPEVTQTPSHQVTQMGQEVILRCVPISNHLYFYWYRQILGQKVEFLVSFYNNEISEKSEIFDDQFSVERPDGSNFTLKIRSTKLEDSAMYFCASNQRGEDTEAFFGQGTRLTVV.

As to this clonotype: A much larger clone differs by one base, so this may be a read error. The V and J genes are TRBV12-3 or TRBV12-4 and TRBJ2-7; D gene ambiguous. With 6 bases removed from V and 2 bases from J, the gap between germline ends came to 5 bases. This CDR3 region has 11 residues. In DNA form, the CDR3 reads TGTGCCAGCAGCTCCACCTACGAGCAGTACTTC. The encoded protein is CASSSTYEQYF.

The V gene is TRBV18, the J gene TRBJ2-1; 7 bases are a match to TRBD1. The CDR3 loop spans 15 amino acids. CDR1 and CDR2 (germline): KGHSH, LQKENI. Unmatched junction bases numbered 10, after V lost 2 bases and J lost 9 bases. CDR3 sequence: CASSPSLQGWSEQFF. CDR3 coding DNA: TGTGCCAGCTCACCATCTTTACAGGGGTGGAGTGAGCAGTTCTTC.

In its sample, this clonotype was seen a few times. This chain uses TRBV11-2 with TRBJ2-3, with TRBD2 identical over 7 bases. The CDR3 totals 15 residues. V lost 2 bases and J lost 2; bases outside the gene matches: 4. In germline, CDR1 is SGHAT, CDR2 FQNNGV. Here the CDR3 DNA reads TGTGCCAGCAGCTTACTAGCGGTCGACACAGATACGCAGTATTTT. It translates to CASSLLAVDTDTQYF.

CDR3 DNA: TGTGCCAGCAGTTCATATGCCCCGCTCGGTGGCTACACCTTC. It translates to CASSSYAPLGGYTF. The V call is TRBV28, the J call TRBJ1-2; no definite D call. The CDR3 spans 14 residues. V was shortened by 4 bases and J by 7 bases, with 16 bases between the two germline ends. CDR1 is MDHEN and CDR2 is SYDVKM in the germline V gene.

In the case of this clonotype: A much larger clonotype is one base distant, so this may be a read error. The CDR3 sequence: CVSSVGTVPNEKLFF. The CDR3 coding sequence is TGTGTCAGCAGCGTAGGGACAGTCCCTAATGAAAAACTGTTTTTT. The genes are TRBV9 and TRBJ1-4, with TRBD1 matching 7 bases. The CDR3 sequence is 15 residues long. The germline gives CDR1 SGDLS, CDR2 YYNGEE. The whole variable domain, remainder taken from reference TRBV9 and TRBJ1-4, is DSGVTQTPKHLITATGQRVTLRCSPRSGDLSVYWYQQSLDQGLQFLIQYYNGEERAKGNILERFSAQQFPDLHSELNLSSLELGDSALYFCVSSVGTVPNEKLFFGSGTQLSVL.

This clonotype was seen a handful of times. The chain uses TRBV5-1 and TRBJ2-7, with D perhaps TRBD2 (6 bases). The CDR3 loop spans 15 amino acids. V was clipped by 0 bases and J by 1 base, with 11 bases between them. Germline V gene lookup returns CDR1 SGHRS and CDR2 YFSETQ. Here the CDR3 reads CASSLAAGRSYEQYF. CDR3 bases: TGCGCCAGCAGCTTGGCCGCGGGACGTTCCTACGAGCAGTACTTC.

Many counts were recorded for this clonotype. CDR3 residues: CASSPWPDSNQPQHF. Here the CDR3 DNA reads TGTGCCAGCAGTCCTTGGCCGGATAGCAATCAGCCCCAGCATTTT. This sequence joins TRBV7-2 and TRBJ1-5; unclear D gene. The V gene lost 6 bases and the J gene lost 0 bases, with 12 bases spanning the gap. From germline, CDR1 is SGHTA and CDR2 FQGNSA. This CDR3 is built from 15 residues.

The rearrangement uses TRBV5-4 and TRBJ1-2; D gene unclear. This CDR3 comprises 14 residues. Per germline, CDR1 SGHNT and CDR2 YYREEE (reference sequence). Between the trimmed V and J ends, which lost 1 base and 4 bases, there was a span of 11 bases. The chain's CDR3 is CASSLPTVPYGYTF. Here the CDR3 DNA reads TGTGCCAGCAGCTTGCCTACAGTCCCCTATGGCTACACCTTC. The full variable domain, rest sourced from reference TRBV5-4 and TRBJ1-2, is ETGVTQSPTHLIKTRGQQVTLRCSSQSGHNTVSWYQQALGQGPQFIFQYYREEENGRGNFPPRFSGLQFPNYSSELNVNALELDDSALYLCASSLPTVPYGYTFGSGTRLTVV.

The chain joins TRBV14 to TRBJ2-3; D remains unclear. Germline assignment: CDR1 SGHDN and CDR2 FVKESK. V shed 5 bases and J shed 0 bases, with 12 bases lying between them. The CDR3 is 15 amino acids. CDR3 nucleotides: TGTGCCAGCAGCGCTGCGTCCCCCAGCACAGATACGCAGTATTTT. It specifies CASSAASPSTDTQYF.

The chain joins TRBV6-2 or TRBV6-3 to TRBJ1-5; 8 bases fit TRBD1. The V gene's germline CDR1 is MNHEY and CDR2 SVGEGT. This CDR3 has 15 residues. Trimming took 2 bases from V and 7 from J; bases not matched to a gene: 7. CDR3 residues: CASSYRTGLGQPQHF. The DNA for the CDR3 is TGTGCCAGCAGTTACCGGACAGGGCTTGGGCAGCCCCAGCATTTT.

In its sample, this clonotype was seen many times. This chain joins TRBV29-1 and TRBJ2-3; 11 bases match TRBD2. The V gene's germline CDR1 is SQVTM and CDR2 ANQGSEA. The CDR3 totals 16 residues. After removal of 3 bases from V and 2 bases from J, the junction contained 7 bases not matched to a gene. Written as DNA, the CDR3 is TGCAGCGTTGAGATACTAGCGGGGGCCTACACAGATACGCAGTATTTT. This sequence encodes CSVEILAGAYTDTQYF.